The 24 T cell receptor beta chains in this list originate from one sample, sequenced in a study of CD8 T cells in ankylosing spondylitis. Study-wide results and caveats: Within ankylosing spondylitis blood, a TCR beta motif made up of eight or nine highly homologous variants appeared to be characteristic.

MiXCR, applied by TCRdb to the 5' RACE reads, yields one record per CDR3 protein. The sample has under 550,000 distinct CDR3 sequences, roughly a quarter seen once; the top ten hold about 0.9%. No antigens are known for them. Sequenced material: blood, either unsorted or a sorted T cell fraction (not recorded which). The origin of the receptors is a male donor with ankylosing spondylitis.

The gene calls are TRBV5-1 and TRBJ1-1; no firm D call. Trimming cost V 0 bases and J 3 bases, with 9 bases left between them. Germline V gene lookup returns CDR1 SGHRS and CDR2 YFSETQ. The CDR3 is made up of 14 amino acids. Here the CDR3 reads CASSLEAGYTEAFF. The CDR3 nucleotides are TGCGCCAGCAGCTTGGAGGCAGGATACACTGAAGCTTTCTTT.

This clonotype was recorded a few times. Likely a read error: the CDR3 ends without its conserved phenylalanine or tryptophan. No DNA is shown, since the ends of the CDR3 on it are uncertain; the CDR3 is the one TCRdb lists. J is TRBJ1-1 and V is TRBV5-1; whether TRBD1, the table's D call, matches the DNA was not checked. Both ends counted, the CDR3 spans 15 residues. The germline gives CDR1 SGHRS, CDR2 YFSETQ. The CDR3 spells CASSLGFRGNTEAFL.

This rearrangement joins TRBV4-2 to TRBJ1-2; no clear D gene. The germline V gene encodes CDR1 LGHNA and CDR2 YNFKEQ. The CDR3 consists of 15 residues. Trimming removed 4 bases at V and 2 bases at J, with 14 bases between. CDR3 nucleotide sequence: TGTGCCAGCAGCCTGGATGGGAAAGGGAACTATGGCTACACCTTC. Amino acids: CASSLDGKGNYGYTF.

V is TRBV20-1 and J is TRBJ2-1; D is tentatively TRBD1 or TRBD2 (5 bases each). The CDR3 is made up of 14 amino acids. CDR1 is DFQATT and CDR2 is SNEGSKA in the germline V gene (reference sequence). V was clipped by 5 bases and J by 6 bases, with 17 bases between them. The CDR3 protein is CSAARGRAANEQFF. The CDR3 coding sequence is TGCAGTGCTGCCCGGGGACGAGCGGCCAATGAGCAGTTCTTC.

The sample holds many counts of this clonotype. The V gene is TRBV20-1, the J gene TRBJ2-1; maybe TRBD2 (5 bases). Per the germline V gene, CDR1 is DFQATT and CDR2 is SNEGSKA (reference sequence). The CDR3 has 14 residues. The CDR3 bases are TGCGGTCTGTCGCCGGGAAGAAGCACCGGTGAGCAGTTCTTC. Protein sequence: CGLSPGRSTGEQFF.

This clonotype was observed a few times. V gene TRBV12-3 or TRBV12-4 combines with J gene TRBJ2-4; 12 bases fit TRBD2. The V segment lost 5 bases and the J segment 7 bases; nucleotides outside the gene matches: 3. The CDR3 totals 14 residues. The CDR3 is CASSPTSGSNIQYF. Written as DNA, the CDR3 is TGTGCCAGCAGTCCGACTAGCGGGAGCAACATTCAGTACTTC.

There are a few counts of this clonotype. The chain joins TRBV3-1 to TRBJ2-3; 14 bases align to TRBD2. Per the germline V gene, CDR1 is LGHDT and CDR2 is YNNKEL (reference sequence). V dropped 4 bases and J dropped 4; count of bases not matched to a gene: 10. The CDR3 has 18 residues. The CDR3 DNA follows: TGTGCCAGCAGCCCGGGACTAGCGGGGGTCCGGTGGGCAGATACGCAGTATTTT. Translating it yields CASSPGLAGVRWADTQYF.

The gene calls are TRBV7-2 and TRBJ1-1; 8 bases are shared with TRBD1. After removal of 5 bases from V and 7 bases from J, the junction contained 3 bases not matched to a gene. The V gene's germline CDR1 is SGHTA and CDR2 FQGNSA. The CDR3 loop spans 12 amino acids. The CDR3 is CASSETGVEAFF. The CDR3 DNA sequence: TGTGCCAGCAGCGAGACAGGGGTTGAAGCTTTCTTT.

The gene calls are TRBV20-1 and TRBJ1-2, with TRBD1 identical over 7 bases. Germline loops: CDR1 DFQATT, CDR2 SNEGSKA (reference sequence). The CDR3 covers 14 residues. J lost 2 bases, V lost 6 bases, and 9 bases had no gene match. The CDR3 nucleotides read TGCAGTGCCCGTGGGACAGCCAGGAACTATGGCTACACCTTC. This translates into CSARGTARNYGYTF.

This clonotype appeared once. V gene TRBV20-1 combines with J gene TRBJ1-5, with D possibly matching TRBD1 (6 bases). Germline V gives CDR1 DFQATT, CDR2 SNEGSKA (reference sequence). The CDR3 extends over 13 amino acids. Trimming took 8 bases from V and 3 from J, leaving 14 bases between them. This CDR3 is CSTTTGANQPQHF. The CDR3 DNA is TGCAGTACTACGACAGGTGCCAATCAGCCCCAGCATTTT.

This clonotype has just a few counts. V usage is TRBV7-9 and J usage is TRBJ2-1; 7 bases line up with TRBD2. Trimming removed 6 bases from V and 3 bases from J; junction bases left unmatched: 14. The CDR3 is made up of 17 amino acids. Germline CDR1 SEHNR, CDR2 FQNEAQ (reference sequence). CDR3 coding DNA: TGTGCCAGCAGTTCCCTTTTCGGCGGGGGAATCTACAATGAGCAGTTCTTC. Encoded protein: CASSSLFGGGIYNEQFF.

This chain connects TRBV18 to TRBJ2-1; TRBD2 aligns across 7 bases. V was pared by 5 bases and J by 5 bases, with 3 bases of the junction left unmatched. This CDR3 is built from 13 residues. Germline loops: CDR1 KGHSH, CDR2 LQKENI. The CDR3 nucleotides read TGTGCCAGCTCAACCACTAGCGACAATGAGCAGTTCTTC. Protein: CASSTTSDNEQFF.

The chain links TRBV5-1 to TRBJ2-3, with no clear D. Germline V CDR1 and CDR2: SGHRS, YFSETQ. The CDR3 is 13 residues long. V was trimmed by 3 bases and J by 4 bases, leaving 9 bases between them. Here the CDR3 DNA reads TGCGCCAGCAGCTCGGAGACCCCAGATACGCAGTATTTT. Protein: CASSSETPDTQYF.

Many counts were recorded for this clonotype. The chain recombines TRBV12-3 or TRBV12-4 with TRBJ2-3, with 11 bases identical to TRBD2. With V trimmed by 5 bases and J by 1 base, 5 bases remained unmatched. CDR3 length: 16 residues. The CDR3: CASSSPGLAGTDTQYF. CDR3 in DNA: TGTGCCAGCAGTAGCCCGGGACTAGCGGGCACAGATACGCAGTATTTT.

This clonotype was observed a few times. The chain couples TRBV5-6 to TRBJ2-3; tentatively, D is TRBD1 (6 bases). The V end lost 3 bases, the J end lost 0 bases, and 11 bases lay between the germline ends. The CDR3 is made up of 15 amino acids. CDR1 SGHDT and CDR2 YYEEEE come from the germline V gene. The CDR3 region is CASSSGAGSTDTQYF. The DNA of the CDR3 is TGTGCCAGCAGCTCAGGGGCGGGTAGCACAGATACGCAGTATTTT.

This clonotype appeared a few times. The CDR3 nucleotides read TGTGCCAGCAGTCAGGGTCCCTTGGAGACCCAGTACTTC. Translating it yields CASSQGPLETQYF. The chain joins TRBV7-2 to TRBJ2-5; the D gene is possibly TRBD1 (5 bases). The CDR3 totals 13 residues. Germline CDR1 reads SGHTA; CDR2 reads FQGNSA. Deletions cut 6 bases from V and 5 bases from J, with 13 bases between.

This clonotype came up a few times. CDR3 in DNA: TGTGCCAGCAGCCAAGAACTTACTAGCGGCAACACCGGGGAGCTGTTTTTT. This sequence encodes CASSQELTSGNTGELFF. The chain employs TRBV3-1 and TRBJ2-2, with 8 bases identical to TRBD2. CDR1 and CDR2 from the germline V gene are LGHDT and YNNKEL (reference sequence). The junction had 5 bases not matched to a gene; V was cut back by 0 bases and J by 2 bases. The CDR3 covers 17 residues. The full variable domain, completed using reference TRBV3-1 and TRBJ2-2, is DTAVSQTPKYLVTQMGNDKSIKCEQNLGHDTMYWYKQDSKKFLKIMFSYNNKELIINETVPNRFSPKSPDKAHLNLHINSLELGDSAVYFCASSQELTSGNTGELFFGEGSRLTVL.

The rearrangement uses TRBV19 and TRBJ2-2; a possible D gene is TRBD2 (5 bases). This CDR3 is 14 amino acids long. Trimming left V 1 base short and J 4 bases short, with 7 bases between. Germline-derived CDR1 and CDR2 are LNHDA and SQIVND (reference sequence). CDR3 protein: CASSIGGATGELFF. In DNA, the CDR3 is TGTGCCAGTAGTATAGGGGGAGCCACCGGGGAGCTGTTTTTT.

The chain is built from TRBV11-1 and TRBJ2-1; TRBD1 is a possible D gene (7 bases). CDR3 length equals 15 residues. V was cut by 6 bases and J by 5 bases, with 17 bases left in between. Germline CDR1 reads SGHAT; CDR2 reads FQDESV (reference sequence). In DNA form, the CDR3 reads TGTGCCAGCAGTTCCGACAGGGCGGGACACAATGAGCAGTTCTTC. This sequence encodes CASSSDRAGHNEQFF.

A few counts support this clonotype. The chain combines TRBV20-1 with TRBJ2-2; tentatively, D is TRBD1 (5 bases). V was pared by 6 bases and J by 6 bases, with 11 bases between. Per germline, CDR1 DFQATT and CDR2 SNEGSKA (reference sequence). The CDR3 sequence is 12 residues long. This CDR3 is CSAPQDPGELFF. The DNA of the CDR3 is TGCAGTGCGCCACAGGACCCCGGGGAGCTGTTTTTT.

This chain's CDR3 is CSVTSLAGFGEKLFF. The CDR3 DNA is TGCAGCGTTACGTCCTTGGCAGGGTTCGGTGAAAAACTGTTTTTT. The chain couples TRBV29-1 to TRBJ1-4; tentatively, D is TRBD1 (5 bases). Trimming shortened V by 5 bases and J by 7 bases, and 20 bases separated the two germline ends. CDR1 SQVTM and CDR2 ANQGSEA come from the germline V gene. This CDR3 contains 15 residues.

The chain recombines TRBV20-1 with TRBJ1-1, with D uncertain. CDR3 length equals 13 residues. Germline-derived CDR1 and CDR2 are DFQATT and SNEGSKA (reference sequence). The V end lost 1 base, the J end lost 1 base, and 7 bases lay between the germline ends. The CDR3 coding sequence is TGCAGTGCTAGAGGGCCGGAGAACACTGAAGCTTTCTTT. Translation: CSARGPENTEAFF.

V and J are TRBV6-5 and TRBJ2-5; D is possibly TRBD1 (6 bases). V dropped 6 bases and J dropped 0 bases, with 14 bases sitting between them. CDR3 size: 15 residues. CDR1 MNHEY and CDR2 SVGAGI come from the germline V gene. The CDR3 coding sequence is TGTGCCAGCAGCTACACAGGGCCAAACCAAGAGACCCAGTACTTC. Amino acid sequence: CASSYTGPNQETQYF.

This clonotype has more than one count but fewer than ten. The J gene is TRBJ2-7, the V gene TRBV18; 10 nucleotides line up with TRBD1. V trimming: 0 bases; J trimming: 5 bases; junction bases outside the gene matches: 7. CDR3 length: 16 residues. Germline V CDR1 and CDR2: KGHSH, LQKENI. The CDR3 bases are TGTGCCAGCTCACCACCGACCGGGACAGGGGTCCACGAGCAGTACGTC. Its translation: CASSPPTGTGVHEQYV.